Each of the 2 T cell receptor beta chains below was sequenced from the same sample in a study of cytomegalovirus exposure and HLA in healthy donors. Both 60 Vbeta primers and 13 Jbeta primers went into the PCR. Repertoires were generated with immunoSEQ multiplex PCR, while TCRdb's copy carries only in-frame clones and drops some. Found here are under 200,000 clones, more than 60% of them singletons; the top ten hold more than 3.5%. Material: PBMCs. These receptors were obtained from a man aged 35-49 years in good health and CMV-seronegative.

The V gene is TRBV7-9, the J gene TRBJ1-5; D is ambiguous. CDR1 and CDR2 (germline): SEHNR, FQNEAQ (reference sequence). The V end lost 3 bases, the J end lost 0 bases, and 6 bases lay between the germline ends. This CDR3 is 14 amino acids long. Written as DNA, the CDR3 is TGTGCCAGCAGCTTCGGGTTTAGCAATCAGCCCCAGCATTTT. Its translation is CASSFGFSNQPQHF.

The V and J genes are TRBV29-1 and TRBJ1-4, with D possibly matching TRBD1 (6 bases). V was pared by 4 bases and J by 7 bases, with 22 bases between. Germline V gene data show CDR1 as SQVTM and CDR2 as ANQGSEA. The CDR3 length is 16 residues. The CDR3 here is CSVVFTGRGFGEKLFF. CDR3 coding DNA: TGCAGCGTTGTATTTACAGGGCGCGGCTTTGGTGAAAAACTGTTTTTT.